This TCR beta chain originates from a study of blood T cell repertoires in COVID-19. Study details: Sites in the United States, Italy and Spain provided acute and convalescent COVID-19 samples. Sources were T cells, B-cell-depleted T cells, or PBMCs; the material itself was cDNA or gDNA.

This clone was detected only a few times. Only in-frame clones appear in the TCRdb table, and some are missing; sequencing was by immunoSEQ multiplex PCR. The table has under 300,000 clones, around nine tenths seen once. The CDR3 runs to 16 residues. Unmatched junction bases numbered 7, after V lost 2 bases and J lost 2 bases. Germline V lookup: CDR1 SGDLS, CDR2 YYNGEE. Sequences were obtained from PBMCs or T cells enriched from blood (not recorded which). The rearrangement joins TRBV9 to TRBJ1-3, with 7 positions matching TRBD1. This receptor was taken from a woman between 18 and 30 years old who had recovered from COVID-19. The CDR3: CASSVSDRATGNTIYF. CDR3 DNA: TGTGCCAGCAGCGTCTCAGACAGGGCGACTGGAAACACCATATATTTT.